Listed here are 27 T cell receptor beta chains from one sample, sequenced in a study of blood T cell repertoires in COVID-19. Sequencing was performed with immunoSEQ multiplex PCR; in TCRdb, only in-frame clones are kept and a portion is missing. The sample contains around 250,000 clones, around 82% of which appear only once. The sample was peripheral blood. The receptor source for this set is a man in his forties or fifties with active or convalescent COVID-19.

J is TRBJ1-1 and V is TRBV11-1; 10 nucleotides align to TRBD1. After removal of 3 bases from V and 4 bases from J, the junction contained 5 bases not matched to a gene. Germline lookup yields CDR1 SGHAT and CDR2 FQDESV (reference sequence). CDR3 length: 15 amino acids. The CDR3 DNA reads TGTGCCAGCAGCTTGACAGGGGGCGGTATCACTGAAGCTTTCTTT. It specifies CASSLTGGGITEAFF.

The chain uses TRBV7-7 and TRBJ2-5; 11 bases are a match to TRBD2. The CDR3 totals 15 residues. J was trimmed by 7 bases and V by 5 bases; bases with no gene match: 9. Germline CDR1 SSHAT, CDR2 FNYEAQ (reference sequence). CDR3 sequence (DNA): TGTGCCAGCAGCCGTACGACTAGCGGGGAAGGGACCCAGTACTTC. Amino acid sequence: CASSRTTSGEGTQYF.

The chain couples TRBV28 to TRBJ2-1, with 12 nucleotides matching TRBD2. From germline, CDR1 is MDHEN and CDR2 SYDVKM. After removal of 4 bases from V and 4 bases from J, the junction contained 5 bases not matched to a gene. The CDR3 has 16 amino acids. The CDR3 DNA reads as TGTGCCAGCAGTTCGACTAGCGGGGGCCGTTACAATGAGCAGTTCTTC. Protein: CASSSTSGGRYNEQFF.

V and J are TRBV9 and TRBJ2-5, with 12 bases fitting TRBD2. This CDR3 has 17 residues. The V gene end was trimmed by 0 bases and the J gene end by 1 base; junction bases not matched to a gene: 4. From germline, CDR1 is SGDLS and CDR2 YYNGEE. This CDR3 is CASSVDPSGGVQETQYF. The CDR3 DNA is TGTGCCAGCAGCGTAGATCCTAGCGGGGGGGTCCAAGAGACCCAGTACTTC. Combining the CDR3 with reference TRBV9 and TRBJ2-5 gives the whole variable domain DSGVTQTPKHLITATGQRVTLRCSPRSGDLSVYWYQQSLDQGLQFLIQYYNGEERAKGNILERFSAQQFPDLHSELNLSSLELGDSALYFCASSVDPSGGVQETQYFGPGTRLLVL.

The chain is built from TRBV6-1 and TRBJ2-6; D is possibly TRBD1 (5 bases). V lost 2 bases and J 0 bases, leaving 5 bases between the germline ends. Germline V gene data show CDR1 as MNHNS and CDR2 as SASEGT. The CDR3 totals 15 residues. CDR3 residues: CASSETGSGANVLTF. The DNA for the CDR3 is TGTGCCAGCAGTGAAACAGGCTCTGGGGCCAACGTCCTGACTTTC.

The chain carries TRBV18 and TRBJ1-3, with a possible D match to TRBD1 (5 bases). This CDR3 has 17 amino acids. Deletions cut 0 bases from V and 0 bases from J, with 12 bases between. Germline assignment: CDR1 KGHSH and CDR2 LQKENI. The CDR3 DNA is TGTGCCAGCTCACCACCGGCTCAGGGCTACTCTGGAAACACCATATATTTT. Translated, it gives CASSPPAQGYSGNTIYF.

This chain uses TRBV5-5 with TRBJ2-1; D unclear. The CDR3 sequence is 15 residues long. V was cut by 0 bases and J by 4 bases, with 11 bases left in between. CDR1 is SGHKS and CDR2 is YYEKEE in the germline V gene (reference sequence). The CDR3 DNA reads TGTGCCAGCAGCTTGGGGTCTGGCCCTTACAATGAGCAGTTCTTC. The encoded protein is CASSLGSGPYNEQFF.

The CDR3 DNA reads TGTGCCAGCAGCCCAGGGCCCTTGGGGTCCTACGAGCAGTACTTC. Protein: CASSPGPLGSYEQYF. The chain has TRBV5-6 and TRBJ2-7; the D gene is possibly TRBD1 (5 bases). Trimming cost V 4 bases and J 1 base, with 15 bases left between them. This CDR3 has 15 residues. Germline loops: CDR1 SGHDT, CDR2 YYEEEE.

The chain recombines TRBV29-1 with TRBJ1-5; D perhaps matches TRBD1 (6 bases). Germline assignment: CDR1 SQVTM and CDR2 ANQGSEA. The CDR3 extends over 13 amino acids. With 6 bases removed from V and 3 bases from J, the gap between germline ends came to 12 bases. The CDR3 sequence: CSVRDNYNQPQHF. The CDR3 DNA is TGCAGCGTGAGGGACAACTACAATCAGCCCCAGCATTTT.

This chain links TRBV2 with TRBJ2-3; D uncertain. The CDR3 has 13 residues. The V gene's germline CDR1 is SNHLY and CDR2 FYNNEI. In DNA form, the CDR3 reads TGTGCTACTCTTGGGCTCCGCACAGATACGCAGTATTTT. Protein product: CATLGLRTDTQYF.

V and J are TRBV9 and TRBJ1-6; D may be TRBD1 (6 bases). The CDR3 contains 13 residues. Looked up from germline, CDR1 is SGDLS and CDR2 is YYNGEE. V lost 4 bases and J 8 bases, leaving 10 bases between the germline ends. The CDR3 coding sequence is TGTGCCAGCAGCTCAGGGGTAGATTCACCCCTCCACTTT. The encoded protein is CASSSGVDSPLHF.

V usage is TRBV5-6 and J usage is TRBJ2-7; D is ambiguous. From germline, CDR1 is SGHDT and CDR2 YYEEEE. Trimming shortened V by 0 bases and J by 7 bases, and 11 bases separated the two germline ends. CDR3 length: 13 residues. The CDR3 DNA follows: TGTGCCAGCAGCTTGGGGCCCCTTTGGGAGCAGTACTTC. Translated: CASSLGPLWEQYF. Together with reference TRBV5-6 and TRBJ2-7, the CDR3 gives the full variable domain: DAGVTQSPTHLIKTRGQQVTLRCSPKSGHDTVSWYQQALGQGPQFIFQYYEEEERQRGNFPDRFSGHQFPNYSSELNVNALLLGDSALYLCASSLGPLWEQYFGPGTRLTVT.

This chain's CDR3 is CASRTSSGGHSTDTQYF. The DNA of the CDR3 is TGTGCCAGCCGCACCTCTAGCGGGGGCCATAGCACAGATACGCAGTATTTT. The chain uses TRBV5-8 and TRBJ2-3, with 10 bases matching TRBD2. V trimming: 7 bases; J trimming: 0 bases; junction bases outside the gene matches: 11. CDR1 and CDR2 from the germline V gene are SGHTS and YDEGEE. This CDR3 is built from 17 residues. Looking up the rest from reference TRBV5-8 and TRBJ2-3 gives the full variable domain: EAGVTQSPTHLIKTRGQQATLRCSPISGHTSVYWYQQALGLGLQFLLWYDEGEERNRGNFPPRFSGRQFPNYSSELNVNALELEDSALYLCASRTSSGGHSTDTQYFGPGTRLTVL.

This clone was observed a handful of times. CDR3 nucleotide sequence: TGTGCCAGCAGGGAAATTAACAGGGGGCACTACGAGCAGTACTTC. Its protein product is CASREINRGHYEQYF. The genes are TRBV6-6 and TRBJ2-7, with 9 bases aligning to TRBD1. Germline lookup yields CDR1 MNHNY and CDR2 SVGAGI (reference sequence). With V trimmed by 6 bases and J by 3 bases, 9 bases remained unmatched. There are 15 residues in the CDR3.

The rearrangement uses TRBV5-1 and TRBJ1-1, with a weak D call TRBD1 (6 bases). The CDR3 has 14 residues. V lost 2 bases and J lost 1, with 9 bases in between. Germline loops: CDR1 SGHRS, CDR2 YFSETQ. CDR3 coding DNA: TGCGCCAGCAGCTTCCTAGGGGGGAACACTGAAGCTTTCTTT. This encodes CASSFLGGNTEAFF.

The chain links TRBV6-2 or TRBV6-3 to TRBJ2-7, with 9 nucleotides matching TRBD1. The germline CDR1 and CDR2 sequences are MNHEY and SVGEGT. V gave up 0 bases and J gave up 4 bases; unmatched junction bases: 10. The CDR3 extends over 17 amino acids. The CDR3 here is CASSYSVASTGGYEQYF. CDR3 bases: TGTGCCAGCAGTTACTCAGTAGCCTCGACAGGGGGATACGAGCAGTACTTC.

The rearrangement links TRBV5-1 to TRBJ2-2; TRBD2 matches at 11 bases. The CDR3 totals 17 residues. V lost 2 bases to trimming and J lost 3 bases; unmatched junction nucleotides: 6. Germline V gene lookup returns CDR1 SGHRS and CDR2 YFSETQ. CDR3 nucleotides: TGCGCCAGCAGCTTCGGACTACTAGCGGGGGACACCGGGGAGCTGTTTTTT. This translates into CASSFGLLAGDTGELFF.

V is TRBV4-1 and J is TRBJ2-6, with 7 bases aligning to TRBD2. This CDR3 spans 18 amino acids. V lost 2 bases to trimming and J lost 0 bases; unmatched junction nucleotides: 7. Germline CDR1 and CDR2: MGHRA and YSYEKL. The CDR3 DNA reads as TGCGCCAGCAGCCAAATGGGACTACTTAGCTCTGGGGCCAACGTCCTGACTTTC. Protein sequence: CASSQMGLLSSGANVLTF.

The chain combines TRBV29-1 with TRBJ1-1; the D is unclear. CDR1 is SQVTM and CDR2 is ANQGSEA in the germline V gene. V dropped 5 bases and J dropped 4 bases, with 14 bases sitting between them. The CDR3 is 13 amino acids. In DNA form, the CDR3 reads TGCAGCGTTTCTGACCGTCGGGGCACTGAAGCTTTCTTT. Translation gives CSVSDRRGTEAFF.

The chain uses TRBV3-1 (or the pseudogene TRBV3-2) and TRBJ2-7, with TRBD1 matching 9 bases. J gave up 1 base and V 1 base, and 5 bases lay outside the gene matches. CDR3 length: 16 residues. Germline CDR1 is LGHDT and CDR2 is YNNKEL (reference sequence). The CDR3 region is CASSQAGTGISYEQYF. The DNA of the CDR3 is TGTGCCAGCAGCCAAGCCGGGACAGGGATTTCCTACGAGCAGTACTTC.

The genes are TRBV3-1 (or the pseudogene TRBV3-2) and TRBJ1-4; the D gene is possibly TRBD1 (6 bases). Between the trimmed V and J ends, which lost 1 base and 0 bases, there was a span of 9 bases. Per germline, CDR1 LGHDT and CDR2 YNNKEL (reference sequence). CDR3 length: 16 amino acids. CDR3 loop: CASSQGTVTTNEKLFF. The CDR3, as DNA: TGTGCCAGCAGCCAAGGGACAGTCACAACTAATGAAAAACTGTTTTTT.

This chain connects TRBV6-2 or TRBV6-3 to TRBJ1-2; D gene unclear. In germline, CDR1 is MNHEY, CDR2 SVGEGT. V was cut by 4 bases and J by 1 base, with 13 bases left in between. The CDR3 runs 15 residues. The CDR3 reads CASSSGKSINYGYTF. The CDR3 DNA reads as TGTGCCAGCAGTTCGGGGAAGTCGATTAACTATGGCTACACCTTC.

The V gene is TRBV18, the J gene TRBJ1-1; maybe TRBD1 (6 bases). Germline-derived CDR1 and CDR2 are KGHSH and LQKENI. Trimming took off 2 bases at V and 3 bases at J, with 7 bases between the two ends. This CDR3 has 13 amino acids. CDR3 DNA: TGTGCCAGCTCACCAAAGGGGGACACTGAAGCTTTCTTT. Encoded protein: CASSPKGDTEAFF.

This chain joins TRBV2 and TRBJ2-3, with D perhaps TRBD2 (6 bases). Trimming shortened V by 11 bases and J by 2 bases, and 14 bases separated the two germline ends. The CDR3 has 13 residues. CDR1 SNHLY and CDR2 FYNNEI come from the germline V gene. The CDR3 here is CAAGRDSTDTQYF. Here the CDR3 DNA reads TGTGCCGCAGGACGGGACTCCACAGATACGCAGTATTTT.

The chain joins TRBV3-1 (or the pseudogene TRBV3-2) to TRBJ1-5; D perhaps matches TRBD1 (6 bases). CDR3 length equals 14 residues. Germline V gives CDR1 LGHDT, CDR2 YNNKEL (reference sequence). The V end was cut by 0 bases, the J end by 5 bases, with 8 bases between. The CDR3 region has the DNA TGTGCCAGCAGCCAAGATGCAGGGGATCAGCCCCAGCATTTT. This encodes CASSQDAGDQPQHF.

The J gene is TRBJ1-5, the V gene TRBV18; the match to TRBD1 covers 9 bases. The germline gives CDR1 KGHSH, CDR2 LQKENI. CDR3 length: 13 amino acids. Trimming at V came to 6 bases and at J to 6 bases, leaving 3 bases not matched to a gene. The CDR3 protein is CASSSDRGQPQHF. The CDR3 DNA follows: TGTGCCAGCTCCTCGGACAGGGGTCAGCCCCAGCATTTT.

This clone was found many times. The rearrangement links TRBV27 to TRBJ1-2; a possible D gene is TRBD1 (5 bases). CDR1 is MNHEY, CDR2 SMNVEV, per germline (reference sequence). The CDR3 extends over 12 amino acids. Trimming took off 8 bases at V and 7 bases at J, with 14 bases between the two ends. The CDR3 is CASAHAGGGYTF. CDR3 nucleotides: TGTGCCAGCGCACATGCGGGGGGTGGCTACACCTTC.